These 5 T cell receptor beta chains share one sample of origin, sequenced in a study of cytomegalovirus exposure and HLA in healthy donors. Sequencing used immunoSEQ multiplex PCR; TCRdb keeps in-frame clones, though not all of them. The profile covers 200,000 to 300,000 clones, with approximately 84% appearing a single time and 1% to 1.5% taken by the ten largest. The specimen sequenced was PBMCs. These receptors came from a woman aged 30 to 39 in good health and CMV-seropositive.

This clone was detected only a few times. The chain recombines TRBV25-1 with TRBJ1-2; a possible D gene is TRBD1 (5 bases). The V end lost 3 bases, the J end lost 3 bases, and 23 bases lay between the germline ends. CDR3 length equals 18 residues. CDR1 and CDR2 (germline): MGHDK, SYGVNS. CDR3 loop: CASSDRNPHSLGDYGYTF. The CDR3 nucleotides are TGTGCCAGCAGTGATCGTAATCCCCACAGCCTAGGGGACTATGGCTACACCTTC.

The chain combines TRBV18 with TRBJ2-2; 7 bases agree with TRBD2. The CDR3 consists of 16 residues. The ends lost 2 bases at V and 1 base at J; junction bases unmatched: 4. The germline gives CDR1 KGHSH, CDR2 LQKENI. CDR3 sequence reads: CASSPGVAGNTGELFF. In DNA, the CDR3 is TGTGCCAGCTCACCAGGGGTAGCGGGGAACACCGGGGAGCTGTTTTTT.

This sequence joins TRBV29-1 and TRBJ2-2, with 7 nucleotides matching TRBD1. The CDR3 extends over 14 amino acids. Germline V gives CDR1 SQVTM, CDR2 ANQGSEA. The junction had 3 bases not matched to a gene; V was cut back by 4 bases and J by 1 base. In DNA, the CDR3 is TGCAGCGTTGTCAGGACAGGGAACACCGGGGAGCTGTTTTTT. It is translated as CSVVRTGNTGELFF.

This clone was observed a few times. This sequence joins TRBV27 and TRBJ2-5; 7 bases align to TRBD1. The ends lost 0 bases at V and 7 bases at J; junction bases unmatched: 8. Looked up from germline, CDR1 is MNHEY and CDR2 is SMNVEV (reference sequence). CDR3 length: 15 residues. CDR3 nucleotides: TGTGCCAGCAGTTTATCCCCCGACAGGGTGGGGACCCAGTACTTC. Translated: CASSLSPDRVGTQYF.

The chain employs TRBV19 and TRBJ2-7; 10 bases fit TRBD2. J lost 4 bases, V lost 5 bases, and 11 bases had no gene match. The CDR3 consists of 16 residues. The germline CDR1 and CDR2 sequences are LNHDA and SQIVND (reference sequence). The CDR3 protein is CASSAGPSGRGYEQYF. The CDR3 DNA sequence: TGTGCCAGTAGTGCCGGCCCTAGCGGGAGAGGTTACGAGCAGTACTTC.